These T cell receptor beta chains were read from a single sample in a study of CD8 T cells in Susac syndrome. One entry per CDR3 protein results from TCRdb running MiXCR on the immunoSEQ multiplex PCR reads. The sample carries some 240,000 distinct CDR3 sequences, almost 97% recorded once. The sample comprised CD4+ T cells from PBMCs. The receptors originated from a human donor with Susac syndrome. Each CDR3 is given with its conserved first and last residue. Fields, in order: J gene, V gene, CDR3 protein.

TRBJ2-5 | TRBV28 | CASSLKGIQETQYF
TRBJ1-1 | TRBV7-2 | CASSLWTGAFGLNTEAFF
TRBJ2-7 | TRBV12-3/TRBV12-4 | CASRPTGLAGVEQYF
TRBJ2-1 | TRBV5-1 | CASSLVGGFNNEQFF
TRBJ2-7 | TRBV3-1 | CASSQDGGSVYEQYF
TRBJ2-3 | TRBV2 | CASGWDRTDTQYF
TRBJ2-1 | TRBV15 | CATSREARMSSYNEQFF
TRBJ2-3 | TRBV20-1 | CSAPGQPSTDTQYF
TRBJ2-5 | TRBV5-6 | CASSQRRVRGTQYF
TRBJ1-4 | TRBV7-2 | CASSPQLGEKLFF
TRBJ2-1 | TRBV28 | CASLLGQGYNEQFF
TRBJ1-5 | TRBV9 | CASSLGWNQPQHF
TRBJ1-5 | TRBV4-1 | CASSHKSGNSNQPQHF
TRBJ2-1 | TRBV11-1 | CASSHNRLAETRFSYNEQFF
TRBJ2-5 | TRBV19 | CASSIGYQETQYF
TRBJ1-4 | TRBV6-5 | CASSSRGRRTRSLNEKLFF
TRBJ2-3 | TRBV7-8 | CASSPETSSTDTQYF
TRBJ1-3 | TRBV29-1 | CSVDRGVPGNTIYF
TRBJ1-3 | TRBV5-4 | CASSFRQGARGNTIYF
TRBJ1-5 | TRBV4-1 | CASSLEGVHQPQHF
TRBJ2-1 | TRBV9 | CASSSSGTSGANEQFF
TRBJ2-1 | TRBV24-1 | CATSDLPSGRANEQFF
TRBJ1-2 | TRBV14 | CASSPNPGSFYGYTF
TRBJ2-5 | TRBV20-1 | CSALSGTAPETQYF
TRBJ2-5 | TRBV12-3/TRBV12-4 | CASSFQQGKKETQYF
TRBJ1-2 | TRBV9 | CASSPRTGWQANYGYTF
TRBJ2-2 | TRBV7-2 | CASSPQSGMAGELFF
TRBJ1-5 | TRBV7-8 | CASSSPVGPQHF
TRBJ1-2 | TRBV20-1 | CSALRRGADDGYTF
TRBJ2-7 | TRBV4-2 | CASSQVPRASYYEQYF
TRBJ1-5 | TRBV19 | CASLSLSWLGQPQHF